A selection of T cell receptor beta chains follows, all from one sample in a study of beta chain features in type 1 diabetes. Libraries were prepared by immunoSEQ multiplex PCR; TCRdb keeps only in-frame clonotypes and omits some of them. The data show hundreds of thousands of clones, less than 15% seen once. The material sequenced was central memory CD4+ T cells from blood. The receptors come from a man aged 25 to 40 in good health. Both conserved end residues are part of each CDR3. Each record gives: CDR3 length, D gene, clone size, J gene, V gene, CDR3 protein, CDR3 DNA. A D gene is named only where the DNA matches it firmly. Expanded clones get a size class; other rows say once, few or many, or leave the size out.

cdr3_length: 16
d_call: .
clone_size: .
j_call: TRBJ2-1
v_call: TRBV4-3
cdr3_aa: CASSQAGQVHRDEQFF
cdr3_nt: TGCGCCAGCAGCCAAGCCGGACAAGTACATCGGGATGAGCAGTTCTTC

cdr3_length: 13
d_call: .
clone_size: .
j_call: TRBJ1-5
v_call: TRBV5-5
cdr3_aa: CASSLQGTEPQHF
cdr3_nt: TGTGCCAGCAGCTTACAGGGAACGGAGCCCCAGCATTTT

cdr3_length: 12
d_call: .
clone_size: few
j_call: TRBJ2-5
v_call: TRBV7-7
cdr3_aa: CASSPNQETQYF
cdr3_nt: TGTGCCAGCAGCCCAAACCAAGAGACCCAGTACTTC

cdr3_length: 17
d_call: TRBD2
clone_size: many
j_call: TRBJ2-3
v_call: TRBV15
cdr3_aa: CATSTGRRGGIADTQYF
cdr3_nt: TGTGCCACCAGCACTGGCCGGCGGGGGGGCATCGCAGATACGCAGTATTTT

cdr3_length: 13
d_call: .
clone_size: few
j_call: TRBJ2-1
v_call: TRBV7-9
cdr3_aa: CASSLEGKTTEFF
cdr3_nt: TGTGCCAGCAGCTTAGAGGGGAAGACTACGGAGTTCTTC

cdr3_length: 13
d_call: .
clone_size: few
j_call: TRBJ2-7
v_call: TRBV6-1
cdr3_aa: CASSTQGTYEQYF
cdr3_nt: TGTGCCAGCAGCACCCAGGGAACCTACGAGCAGTACTTC

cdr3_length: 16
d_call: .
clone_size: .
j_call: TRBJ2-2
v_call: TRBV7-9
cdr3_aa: CASSSPGQLNTGELFF
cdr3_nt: TGTGCCAGCAGCTCCCCCGGACAGCTGAACACCGGGGAGCTGTTTTTT

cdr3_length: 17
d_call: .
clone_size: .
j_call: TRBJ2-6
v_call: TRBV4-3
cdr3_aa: CASSHETNRAGANVLTF
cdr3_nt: TGCGCCAGCAGCCATGAAACCAACAGGGCTGGGGCCAACGTCCTGACTTTC

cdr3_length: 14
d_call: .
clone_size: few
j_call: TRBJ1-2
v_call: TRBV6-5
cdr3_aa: CASSYSVSVYGYTF
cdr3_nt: TGTGCCAGCAGTTACTCGGTTTCCGTTTATGGCTACACCTTC

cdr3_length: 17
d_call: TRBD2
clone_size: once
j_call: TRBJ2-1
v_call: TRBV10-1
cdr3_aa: CASRPGGASGGHWEQFF
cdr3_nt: TGCGCCAGCAGGCCCGGTGGGGCTAGCGGGGGCCACTGGGAGCAGTTCTTC

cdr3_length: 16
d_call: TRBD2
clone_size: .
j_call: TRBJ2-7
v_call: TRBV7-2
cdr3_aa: CASSQTSGGAFYEQYF
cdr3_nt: TGTGCCAGCAGCCAGACTAGCGGGGGGGCCTTCTACGAGCAGTACTTC

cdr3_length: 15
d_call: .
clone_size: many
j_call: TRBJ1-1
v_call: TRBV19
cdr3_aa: CASSTSIGARVEAFF
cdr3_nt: TGTGCCAGTAGTACGTCGATCGGGGCTAGGGTAGAAGCTTTCTTT

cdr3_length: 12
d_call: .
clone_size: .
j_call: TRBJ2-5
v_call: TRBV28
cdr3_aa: CASGSGPETQYF
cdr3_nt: TGTGCCAGCGGTAGCGGACCCGAGACCCAGTACTTC

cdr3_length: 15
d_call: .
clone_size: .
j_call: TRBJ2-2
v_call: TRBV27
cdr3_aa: CASSLGGSKTGELFF
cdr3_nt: TGTGCCAGCAGTTTGGGGGGCTCAAAGACCGGGGAGCTGTTTTTT

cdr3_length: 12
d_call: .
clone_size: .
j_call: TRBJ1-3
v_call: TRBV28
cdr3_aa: CASSVPGNTIYF
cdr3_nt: TGTGCCAGCAGTGTTCCTGGAAACACCATATATTTT

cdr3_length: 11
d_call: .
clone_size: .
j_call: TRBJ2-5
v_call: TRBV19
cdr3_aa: CASRNQETQYF
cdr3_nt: TGTGCCAGTAGAAACCAAGAGACCCAGTACTTC

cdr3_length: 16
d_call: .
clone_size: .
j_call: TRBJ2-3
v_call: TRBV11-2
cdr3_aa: CASSLVGVDLTDTQYF
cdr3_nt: TGTGCCAGCAGCTTAGTGGGGGTCGACCTCACAGATACGCAGTATTTT

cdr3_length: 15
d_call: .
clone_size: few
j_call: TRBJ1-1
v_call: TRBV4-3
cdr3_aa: CASSQDGKGETEAFF
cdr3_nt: TGCGCCAGCAGCCAAGATGGAAAAGGGGAGACTGAAGCTTTCTTT

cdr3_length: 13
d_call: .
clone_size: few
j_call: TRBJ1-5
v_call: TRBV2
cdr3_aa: CASSEGRKQPQHF
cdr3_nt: TGTGCCAGCAGTGAGGGGCGTAAACAGCCCCAGCATTTT

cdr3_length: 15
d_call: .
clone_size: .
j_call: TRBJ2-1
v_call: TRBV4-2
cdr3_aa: CASSQEETRAAEQFF
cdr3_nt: TGTGCCAGCAGCCAGGAAGAGACTAGAGCAGCTGAGCAGTTCTTC

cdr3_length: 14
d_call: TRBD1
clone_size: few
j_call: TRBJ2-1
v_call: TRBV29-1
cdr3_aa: CSVSLGQGYNEQFF
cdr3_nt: TGCAGCGTTTCCCTTGGACAGGGGTACAATGAGCAGTTCTTC

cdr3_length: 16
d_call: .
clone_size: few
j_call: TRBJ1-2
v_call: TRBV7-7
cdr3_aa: CASSREVPSYRDGYTF
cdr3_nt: TGTGCCAGCAGCCGAGAGGTCCCCAGCTATCGGGATGGCTACACCTTC

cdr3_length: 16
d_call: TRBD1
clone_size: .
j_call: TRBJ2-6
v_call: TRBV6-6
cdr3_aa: CASWRGTGPGANVLTF
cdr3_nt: TGTGCCAGCTGGCGGGGGACAGGGCCTGGGGCCAACGTCCTGACTTTC

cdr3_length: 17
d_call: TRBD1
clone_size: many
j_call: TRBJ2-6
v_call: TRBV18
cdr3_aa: CASSPLGGMTGANVLTF
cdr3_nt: TGTGCCAGCTCACCCTTAGGGGGCATGACTGGGGCCAACGTCCTGACTTTC

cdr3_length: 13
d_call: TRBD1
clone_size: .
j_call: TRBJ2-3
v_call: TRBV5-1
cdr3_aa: CASSLTTGDTQYF
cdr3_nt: TGCGCCAGCAGCTTGACGACAGGGGATACGCAGTATTTT

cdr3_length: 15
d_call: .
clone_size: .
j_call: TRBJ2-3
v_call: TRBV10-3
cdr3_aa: CAISDSGQGTDTQYF
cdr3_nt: TGTGCCATCAGTGATAGCGGCCAGGGCACAGATACGCAGTATTTT

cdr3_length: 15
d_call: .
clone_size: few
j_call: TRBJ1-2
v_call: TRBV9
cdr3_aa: CASSVGVTTDYGYTF
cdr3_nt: TGTGCCAGCAGCGTAGGCGTTACGACGGACTATGGCTACACCTTC

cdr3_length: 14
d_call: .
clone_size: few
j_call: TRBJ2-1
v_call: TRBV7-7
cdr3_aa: CASSLSRGYNEQFF
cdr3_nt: TGTGCTAGCAGCTTAAGCAGGGGATACAATGAGCAGTTCTTC

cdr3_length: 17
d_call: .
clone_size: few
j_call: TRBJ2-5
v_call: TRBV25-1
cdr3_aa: CASSESPGRAQQETQYF
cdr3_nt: TGTGCCAGCAGTGAATCCCCCGGCCGGGCTCAACAAGAGACCCAGTACTTC

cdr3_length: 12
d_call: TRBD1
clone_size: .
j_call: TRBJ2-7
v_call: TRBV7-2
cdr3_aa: CASEGQGHEQYF
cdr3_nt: TGTGCCAGCGAGGGACAGGGCCACGAGCAGTACTTC

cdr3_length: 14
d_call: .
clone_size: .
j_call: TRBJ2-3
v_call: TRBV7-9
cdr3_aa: CASSFRDGTDTQYF
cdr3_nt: TGTGCCAGCAGCTTCCGGGACGGCACAGATACGCAGTATTTT

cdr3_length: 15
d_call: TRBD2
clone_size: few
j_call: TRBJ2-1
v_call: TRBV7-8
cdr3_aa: CASSPGLAGHSEQFF
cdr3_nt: TGTGCCAGCAGCCCGGGACTAGCAGGCCACAGTGAGCAGTTCTTC

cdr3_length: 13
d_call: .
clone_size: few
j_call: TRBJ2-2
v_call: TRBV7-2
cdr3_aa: CASSLSTTGELFF
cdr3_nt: TGTGCCAGCAGCTTATCCACCACCGGGGAGCTGTTTTTT

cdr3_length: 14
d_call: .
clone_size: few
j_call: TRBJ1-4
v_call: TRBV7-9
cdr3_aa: CASSYRGDNEKLFF
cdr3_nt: TGTGCCAGCAGCTACCGGGGGGATAATGAAAAACTGTTTTTT

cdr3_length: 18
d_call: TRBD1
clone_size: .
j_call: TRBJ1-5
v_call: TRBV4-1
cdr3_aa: CASSQNPKGQSSNQPQHF
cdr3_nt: TGCGCCAGCAGCCAAAACCCAAAGGGACAGTCTAGCAATCAGCCCCAGCATTTT

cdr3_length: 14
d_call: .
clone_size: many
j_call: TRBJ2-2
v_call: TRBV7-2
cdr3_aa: CASSLDYNTGELFF
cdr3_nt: TGTGCCAGCAGCTTAGACTACAACACCGGGGAGCTGTTTTTT

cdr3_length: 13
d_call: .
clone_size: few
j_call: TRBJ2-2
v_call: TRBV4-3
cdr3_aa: CASSQHNTGELFF
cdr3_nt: TGCGCCAGCAGCCAACATAACACCGGGGAGCTGTTTTTT

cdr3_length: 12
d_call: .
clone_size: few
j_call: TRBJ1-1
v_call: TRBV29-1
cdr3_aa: CSVEDTGIRAFF
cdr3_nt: TGCAGCGTTGAAGATACAGGGATTCGAGCTTTCTTT

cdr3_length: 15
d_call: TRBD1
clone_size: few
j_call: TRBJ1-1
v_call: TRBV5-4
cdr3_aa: CASSQGQGARTEAFF
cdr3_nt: TGTGCCAGCAGCCAAGGACAGGGGGCGCGGACTGAAGCTTTCTTT

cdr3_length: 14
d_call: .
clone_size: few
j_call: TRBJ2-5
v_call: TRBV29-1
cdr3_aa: CSVDLPPGAETQYF
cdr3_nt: TGCAGCGTTGATCTGCCCCCCGGGGCCGAGACCCAGTACTTC